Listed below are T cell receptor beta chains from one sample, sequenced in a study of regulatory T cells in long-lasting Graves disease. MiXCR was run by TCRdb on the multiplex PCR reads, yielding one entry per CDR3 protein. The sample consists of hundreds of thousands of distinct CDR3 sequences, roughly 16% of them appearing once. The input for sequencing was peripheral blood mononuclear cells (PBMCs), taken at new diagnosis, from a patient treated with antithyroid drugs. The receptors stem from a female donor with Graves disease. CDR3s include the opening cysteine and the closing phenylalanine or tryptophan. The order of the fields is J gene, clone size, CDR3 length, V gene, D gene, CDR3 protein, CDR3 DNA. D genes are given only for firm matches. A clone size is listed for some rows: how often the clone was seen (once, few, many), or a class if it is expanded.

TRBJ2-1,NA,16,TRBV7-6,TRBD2,CASSLTSGRNYNEQFF,TGTGCCAGCAGCTTAACTAGCGGGAGGAACTACAATGAGCAGTTCTTC
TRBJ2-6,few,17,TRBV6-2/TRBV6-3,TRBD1,CASAAGTGTSGANVLTF,TGTGCCAGCGCCGCCGGGACAGGGACCTCTGGGGCCAACGTCCTGACTTTC
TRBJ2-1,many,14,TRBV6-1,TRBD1,CASIGTGHYNEQFF,TGTGCCAGCATAGGGACAGGACACTACAATGAGCAGTTCTTC
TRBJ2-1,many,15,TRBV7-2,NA,CASSLRPDGAAEQFF,TGTGCCAGCAGCTTACGTCCGGATGGGGCTGCTGAGCAGTTCTTC
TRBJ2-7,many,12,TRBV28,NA,CASSRRTYEQYF,TGTGCCAGCAGCCGACGGACCTACGAGCAGTACTTC
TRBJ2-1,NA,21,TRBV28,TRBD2,CATHSRGLAGGRRGPINEQFF,TGTGCCACCCACTCACGAGGACTAGCGGGAGGCAGGAGGGGGCCCATCAATGAGCAGTTCTTC
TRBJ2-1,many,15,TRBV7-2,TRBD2,CASSLAGGGLNEQFF,TGTGCCAGCAGCCTAGCGGGAGGGGGTCTGAATGAGCAGTTCTTC
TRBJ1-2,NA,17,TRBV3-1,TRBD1,CASSLSSPGTGPYGYTF,TGTGCCAGCAGCCTCTCTTCCCCCGGGACAGGGCCCTATGGCTACACCTTC
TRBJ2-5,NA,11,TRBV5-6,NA,CASSLVGDHYF,TGTGCCAGCAGCTTGGTGGGAGACCATTACTTC
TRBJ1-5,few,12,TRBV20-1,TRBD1,CSAGTGPQPQHF,TGCAGCGCCGGGACAGGGCCGCAGCCCCAGCATTTT
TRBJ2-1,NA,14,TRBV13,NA,CASSASTSYNEQFF,TGTGCCAGCAGCGCATCTACCTCCTACAATGAGCAGTTCTTC
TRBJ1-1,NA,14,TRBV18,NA,CASSQYEGGTEAFF,TGTGCCAGCTCTCAATACGAGGGTGGCACTGAAGCTTTCTTT
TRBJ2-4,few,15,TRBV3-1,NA,CASSQGEGFGNIQYF,TGTGCCAGCAGCCAAGGAGAGGGTTTTGGAAACATTCAGTACTTC
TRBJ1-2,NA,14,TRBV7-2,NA,CASSPSRDNYGYTF,TGTGCCAGCAGCCCAAGCCGGGACAACTATGGCTACACCTTC
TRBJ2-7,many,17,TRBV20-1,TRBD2,CSARDPGTSGDSYEQYF,TGCAGTGCTAGAGATCCGGGGACTAGCGGGGACTCCTACGAGCAGTACTTC
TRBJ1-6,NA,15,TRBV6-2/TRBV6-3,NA,CASTEYGPDNSPLHF,TGTGCCAGCACTGAGTATGGGCCCGATAATTCACCCCTCCACTTT
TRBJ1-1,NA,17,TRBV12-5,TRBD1,CASGLGYLGDRGAEAFF,TGTGCTAGTGGTTTGGGGTACCTCGGGGACAGGGGCGCTGAAGCTTTCTTT
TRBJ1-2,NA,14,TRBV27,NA,CASSSRLNSYGYTF,TGTGCCAGCAGTTCTCGACTCAACTCCTATGGCTACACCTTC
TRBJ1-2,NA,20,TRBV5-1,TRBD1,CASSLEGWGTGGVANYGYTF,TGCGCCAGCAGCTTGGAAGGCTGGGGGACAGGCGGTGTGGCAAACTATGGCTACACCTTC
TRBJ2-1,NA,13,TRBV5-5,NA,CASSRTEDNEQFF,TGTGCCAGCAGCCGGACTGAGGACAATGAGCAGTTCTTC